This T cell receptor (beta chain) was profiled in a study of blood T cell repertoires in COVID-19. On the study more broadly: Samples taken during acute and convalescent COVID-19 were collected in the United States, Italy and Spain. Nucleic acid was either cDNA or gDNA, and it came from T cells, B-cell-depleted T cells, or PBMCs.

Trimming removed 5 bases from V and 5 bases from J, with 9 bases in between. Germline V gene sequence: CDR1 MNHEY, CDR2 SVGEGT. The CDR3 spans 13 residues. In the study's own analysis: Amplification of reference gene primers provided the estimated nucleated cell counts. TCRdb keeps only in-frame clones here, not all; method: immunoSEQ multiplex PCR. From that table come the V and J calls and clone size; the DNA was used to work out D and trimming. The table has around 200,000 clones, around 80% seen once. The chain couples TRBV6-2 or TRBV6-3 to TRBJ2-2; D unresolved. Sequencing was carried out using peripheral blood. The origin of this receptor is a human donor in a cohort sampled during active COVID-19. CDR3 in amino acids: CASSALGTGELFF. The CDR3 DNA sequence: TGTGCCAGCAGTGCCCTAGGAACCGGGGAGCTGTTTTTT.